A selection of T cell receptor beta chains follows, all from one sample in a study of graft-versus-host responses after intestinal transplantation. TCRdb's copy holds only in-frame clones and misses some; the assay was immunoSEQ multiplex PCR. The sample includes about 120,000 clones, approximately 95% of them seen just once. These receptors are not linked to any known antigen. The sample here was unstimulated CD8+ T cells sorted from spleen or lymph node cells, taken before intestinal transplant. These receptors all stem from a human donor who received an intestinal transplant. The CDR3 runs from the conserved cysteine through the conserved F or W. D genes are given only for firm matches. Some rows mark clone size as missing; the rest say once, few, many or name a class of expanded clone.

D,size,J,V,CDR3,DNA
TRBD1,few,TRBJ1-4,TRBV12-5,CASGLVRGQGCEKLFF,TGTGCTAGTGGTTTGGTACGGGGACAGGGTTGTGAAAAACTGTTTTTT
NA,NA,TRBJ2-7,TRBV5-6,CASSRGSPHEQYF,TGTGCCAGCAGCCGGGGTAGTCCTCACGAGCAGTACTTC
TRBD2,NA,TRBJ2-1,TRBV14,CASSQAPSGSYEQFF,TGTGCCAGCAGCCAAGCCCCTAGCGGGAGCTATGAGCAGTTCTTC
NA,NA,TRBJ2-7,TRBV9,CASSVNQGEIGPYEQYF,TGTGCCAGCAGCGTAAATCAAGGAGAGATTGGGCCCTACGAGCAGTACTTC
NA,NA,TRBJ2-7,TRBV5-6,CASSFGTAPYEQYF,TGTGCCAGCAGCTTCGGGACTGCGCCCTACGAGCAGTACTTC
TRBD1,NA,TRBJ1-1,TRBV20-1,CSAPQGAEAFF,TGCAGTGCCCCCCAGGGGGCTGAAGCTTTCTTT
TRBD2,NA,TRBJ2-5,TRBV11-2,CASSPTAGGNQETQYF,TGTGCCAGCAGTCCAACGGCGGGGGGAAACCAAGAGACCCAGTACTTC
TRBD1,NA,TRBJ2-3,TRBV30,CAWSGGQGADTQYF,TGTGCCTGGAGTGGTGGACAGGGGGCAGATACGCAGTATTTT
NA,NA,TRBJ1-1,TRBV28,CASSLAGNTEAFF,TGTGCCAGCAGTTTGGCAGGGAACACTGAAGCTTTCTTT
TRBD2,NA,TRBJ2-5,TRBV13,CASSPGTSGSTETQYF,TGTGCCAGCAGCCCCGGGACTAGCGGGAGCACAGAGACCCAGTACTTC
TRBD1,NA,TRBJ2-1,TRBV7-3,CASSWDSYNEQFF,TGTGCCAGCAGCTGGGACAGCTACAATGAGCAGTTCTTC
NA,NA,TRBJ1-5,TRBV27,CASSQTGQPQHF,TGTGCCAGCAGCCAGACAGGTCAGCCCCAGCATTTT
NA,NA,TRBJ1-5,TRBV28,CASSPHQAGRLHYSNQPQHF,TGTGCCAGCAGTCCACACCAGGCGGGACGGTTGCATTATAGCAATCAGCCCCAGCATTTT
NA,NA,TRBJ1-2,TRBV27,CASSSRTDSSNYGYTF,TGTGCCAGCAGTTCCCGGACAGACTCGTCTAACTATGGCTACACCTTC
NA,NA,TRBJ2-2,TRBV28,CASRTEPNTGELFF,TGTGCCAGCAGGACAGAACCGAACACCGGGGAGCTGTTTTTT
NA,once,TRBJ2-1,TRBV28,CASNLGRYNEQFF,TGTGCCAGCAATTTGGGGAGATACAATGAGCAGTTCTTC
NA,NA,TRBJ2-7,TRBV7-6,CASSLLHSYEQYF,TGTGCCAGCAGCTTACTACACAGTTACGAGCAGTACTTC
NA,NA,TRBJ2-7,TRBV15,CATSRGGQPFYEQYF,TGTGCCACCAGCAGAGGCGGACAGCCTTTTTACGAGCAGTACTTC
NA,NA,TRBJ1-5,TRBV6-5,CASSDWQFNQPQHF,TGTGCCAGCAGTGATTGGCAGTTCAATCAGCCCCAGCATTTT
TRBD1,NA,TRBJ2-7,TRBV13,CASGRQGASYEQYF,TGTGCCAGCGGAAGGCAGGGGGCGAGCTACGAGCAGTACTTC
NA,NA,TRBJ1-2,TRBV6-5,CASSSILQGTNCGYTF,TGTGCCAGCAGTTCGATTCTCCAGGGCACAAACTGTGGCTACACCTTC